This T cell receptor (beta chain) emerged from a study of cytomegalovirus exposure and HLA in healthy donors. Study conclusions and caveats: Being productive about 90% or about 30% of the time was typical of most TCR beta V segments in an earlier analysis. Several of the most significant clusters were apparently associated with common viral pathogens in a later analysis. Listed as cytomegalovirus-associated were 164 TCR beta chains.

Details on this clone: The antigen remains undetermined.

The PCR ran on 60 Vbeta and 13 Jbeta primers. Only in-frame clones appear in the TCRdb table, and some are missing; sequencing was by immunoSEQ multiplex PCR. The table includes approximately 170,000 clones, approximately 78% detected once. With 5 bases clipped from V and 4 bases from J, the junction kept 10 bases outside the gene matches. This CDR3 comprises 15 residues. The germline V gene encodes CDR1 MGHDK and CDR2 SYGVNS. The clonotype was recovered from a male donor in good health and CMV-seronegative. The V and J genes are TRBV25-1 and TRBJ1-2; 7 bases align to TRBD1. Specimen: PBMCs. The CDR3 here is CASSYTGQVGYGYTF. CDR3 in DNA: TGTGCCAGCAGTTACACCGGACAGGTGGGCTATGGCTACACCTTC.